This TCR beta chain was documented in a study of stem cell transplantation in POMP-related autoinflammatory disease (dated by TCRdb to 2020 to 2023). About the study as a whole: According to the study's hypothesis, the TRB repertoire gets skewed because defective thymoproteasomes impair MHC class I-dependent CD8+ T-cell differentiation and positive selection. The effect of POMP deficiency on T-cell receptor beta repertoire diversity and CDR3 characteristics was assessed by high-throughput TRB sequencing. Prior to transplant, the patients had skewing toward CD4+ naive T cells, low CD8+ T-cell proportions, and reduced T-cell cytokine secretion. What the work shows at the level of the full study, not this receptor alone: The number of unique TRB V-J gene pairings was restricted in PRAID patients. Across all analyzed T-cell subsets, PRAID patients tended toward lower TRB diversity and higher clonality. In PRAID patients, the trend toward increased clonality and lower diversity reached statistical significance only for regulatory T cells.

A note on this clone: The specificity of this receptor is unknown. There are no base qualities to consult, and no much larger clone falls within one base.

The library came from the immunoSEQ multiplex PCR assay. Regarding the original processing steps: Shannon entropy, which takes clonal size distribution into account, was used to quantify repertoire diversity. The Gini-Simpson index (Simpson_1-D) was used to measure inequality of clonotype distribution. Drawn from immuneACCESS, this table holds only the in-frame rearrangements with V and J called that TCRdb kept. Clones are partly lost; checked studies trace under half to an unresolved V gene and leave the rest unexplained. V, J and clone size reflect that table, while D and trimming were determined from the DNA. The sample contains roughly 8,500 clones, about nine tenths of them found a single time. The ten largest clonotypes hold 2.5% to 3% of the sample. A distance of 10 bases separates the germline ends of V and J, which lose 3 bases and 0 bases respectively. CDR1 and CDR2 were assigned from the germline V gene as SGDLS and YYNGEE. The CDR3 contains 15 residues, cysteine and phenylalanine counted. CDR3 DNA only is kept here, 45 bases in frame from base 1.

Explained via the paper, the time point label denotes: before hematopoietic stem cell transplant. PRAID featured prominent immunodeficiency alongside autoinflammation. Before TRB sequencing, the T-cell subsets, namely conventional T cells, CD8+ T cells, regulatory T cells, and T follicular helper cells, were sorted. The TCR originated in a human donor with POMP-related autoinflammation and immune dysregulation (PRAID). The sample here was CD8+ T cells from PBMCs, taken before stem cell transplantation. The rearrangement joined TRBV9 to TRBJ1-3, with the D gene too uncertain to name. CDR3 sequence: CASSEGKDSGNTIYF. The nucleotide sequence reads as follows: TGTGCCAGCAGCGAGGGAAAGGACTCTGGAAACACCATATATTTT.